One sample yielded the 2 T cell receptor beta chains listed below, sequenced in a study of cytomegalovirus exposure and HLA in healthy donors. Both 60 Vbeta primers and 13 Jbeta primers went into the PCR. TCRdb's copy holds only in-frame clones and misses some; the assay was immunoSEQ multiplex PCR. The sample holds about 190,000 clones; about 80% are singletons and the top ten take over 12%. The sample taken for sequencing was PBMCs. The receptors come from a woman aged 25 to 39 in good health and CMV-seropositive.

This chain uses TRBV7-2 with TRBJ2-7; D gene ambiguous. The CDR3 consists of 13 residues. Trimming took off 1 base at V and 2 bases at J, with 6 bases between the two ends. In germline, CDR1 is SGHTA, CDR2 FQGNSA. The chain's CDR3 is CASSLGRAYEQYF. In DNA, the CDR3 is TGTGCCAGCAGCTTAGGTAGAGCCTACGAGCAGTACTTC. The variable domain in full, with the rest retrieved from reference TRBV7-2 and TRBJ2-7, is GAGVSQSPSNKVTEKGKDVELRCDPISGHTALYWYRQSLGQGLEFLIYFQGNSAPDKSGLPSDRFSAERTGGSVSTLTIQRTQQEDSAVYLCASSLGRAYEQYFGPGTRLTVT.

The chain employs TRBV19 and TRBJ1-1; D unresolved. V was cut by 5 bases and J by 0 bases, with 7 bases left in between. Looked up from germline, CDR1 is LNHDA and CDR2 is SQIVND (reference sequence). CDR3 length: 13 amino acids. In nucleotides, the CDR3 is TGTGCCAGTAGTGAGGGTTTGAACACTGAAGCTTTCTTT. As protein: CASSEGLNTEAFF.